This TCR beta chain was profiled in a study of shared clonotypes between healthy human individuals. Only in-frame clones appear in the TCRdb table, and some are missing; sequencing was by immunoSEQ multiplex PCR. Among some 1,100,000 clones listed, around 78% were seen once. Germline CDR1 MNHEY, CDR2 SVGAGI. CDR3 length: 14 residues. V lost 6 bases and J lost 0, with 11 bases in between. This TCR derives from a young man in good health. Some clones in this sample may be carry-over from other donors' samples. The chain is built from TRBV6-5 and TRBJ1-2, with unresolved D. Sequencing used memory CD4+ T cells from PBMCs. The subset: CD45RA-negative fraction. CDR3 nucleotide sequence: TGTGCCAGCAGCTCACGAGCGTCTAACTATGGCTACACCTTC. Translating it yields CASSSRASNYGYTF.